The sequence of this T cell receptor (beta chain) was determined in a study of T-cell memory formation after mild COVID-19. Overall study context: Among the donors, TCR clusters were largely specific to each donor.

The study's findings and limits: Chiefly within CM and EM were the contracting CD4+ clones; CD8+ ones were within EMRA. Detection of some responders pre-infection suggested pre-existing cross-reactive memory T cells participated.

In this sample, this clonotype turned up many times. What it binds is not known. Employing constant-segment primers, 5'RACE generated TCR alpha and TCR beta cDNA libraries bearing sample barcodes and UMIs. TCRdb ran MiXCR on the 5' RACE reads and lists one entry per CDR3 protein. The sample shows 250,000 or so distinct CDR3 sequences, around 17% of them seen only once. CDR1 SEHNR and CDR2 FQNEAQ come from the germline V gene (reference sequence). Trimming stripped 4 bases from V and 5 bases from J, with 17 bases between. CDR3 length: 15 residues. This chain joins TRBV7-9 and TRBJ1-1, with D perhaps TRBD1 (6 bases). This TCR derives from a man younger than 35 who had mild COVID-19 (a few samples of this study predate the infection). Cell type and time point are not known. Material: PBMCs or a T cell subset sorted from them (not recorded which). Here the CDR3 reads CASSSRGGRWTEAFF. CDR3 sequence (DNA): TGTGCCAGCAGCTCTCGGGGGGGCCGGTGGACTGAAGCTTTCTTT.